These T cell receptor beta chains were read from a single sample in a study of blood T cell repertoires in COVID-19. Clones were read by immunoSEQ multiplex PCR, and TCRdb kept only the in-frame ones, dropping some. The table shows 150,000 or so clones, with 83% occurring only once. Sequenced sample: peripheral blood. Every receptor here comes from a woman aged 55-75 years with COVID-19, enrolled during active disease. The CDR3 runs from the conserved cysteine through the conserved F or W. Each record gives: CDR3 DNA, CDR3 protein, D gene, V gene, CDR3 length, J gene, clone size. D genes are given only for firm matches. Not all rows give a size; the values are once, few, many and, for expanded clones, a class.

DNA: TGCGCCAGCAGGACAGGGCCCGTGGATGAAAAACTGTTTTTT; CDR3: CASRTGPVDEKLFF; D: TRBD1; V: TRBV5-1; length: 14; J: TRBJ1-4; size: .
DNA: TGTGCCAGCAGTTACTCGGGGGGAGGGGGAAATGAAAAACTGTTTTTT; CDR3: CASSYSGGGGNEKLFF; D: .; V: TRBV6-5; length: 16; J: TRBJ1-4; size: .
DNA: TGCGCCAGCAGCGCAGGACAGGGAAGGAACACCATATATTTT; CDR3: CASSAGQGRNTIYF; D: TRBD1; V: TRBV5-1; length: 14; J: TRBJ1-3; size: .
DNA: TGTGCCAGCAGCTTAGCGGTAGCGGGAACGTCCGGGGAGCTGTTTTTT; CDR3: CASSLAVAGTSGELFF; D: TRBD2; V: TRBV7-6; length: 16; J: TRBJ2-2; size: .
DNA: TGTGCCAGCAGTGAATCAGGGGAAATTGAAGCTTTCTTT; CDR3: CASSESGEIEAFF; D: .; V: TRBV6-1; length: 13; J: TRBJ1-1; size: .
DNA: TGTGCCAGCCGCGTGGGAGTTCAGCAGTTCTTC; CDR3: CASRVGVQQFF; D: .; V: TRBV6-5; length: 11; J: TRBJ2-1; size: once
DNA: TGTGCCAGCAGCGCGACAGCTCTCTCTGGAAACACCATATATTTT; CDR3: CASSATALSGNTIYF; D: .; V: TRBV9; length: 15; J: TRBJ1-3; size: .
DNA: TGTGCCAGCAGCTTAGGTCTCCGGGACAGCGAAGAGACCCAGTACTTC; CDR3: CASSLGLRDSEETQYF; D: TRBD1; V: TRBV7-2; length: 16; J: TRBJ2-5; size: many
DNA: TGCGCCAGCAGCCGCCGATCGGTAGCCGGGGAGCTGTTTTTT; CDR3: CASSRRSVAGELFF; D: .; V: TRBV5-1; length: 14; J: TRBJ2-2; size: .
DNA: TGTGCCAGCAGTGAGGGGGGGCGGGAGGAGTTCTTC; CDR3: CASSEGGREEFF; D: TRBD2; V: TRBV6-1; length: 12; J: TRBJ2-1; size: .
DNA: TGTGCCAGCAGCCAAGCTGAGAGACAGGGCACTAACTATGGCTACACCTTC; CDR3: CASSQAERQGTNYGYTF; D: TRBD1; V: TRBV4-2; length: 17; J: TRBJ1-2; size: .
DNA: TGTGCCAGCGGATCTAGCGGGGTCTACGAGCAGTACTTC; CDR3: CASGSSGVYEQYF; D: TRBD2; V: TRBV6-5; length: 13; J: TRBJ2-7; size: .
DNA: TGTGCCAGCAGCAATAGCGGGGCAAACAATGAGCAGTTCTTC; CDR3: CASSNSGANNEQFF; D: TRBD2; V: TRBV7-2; length: 14; J: TRBJ2-1; size: .
DNA: TGTGCCAGCAGCTTGGAATTAGGGGGCGGTAGGTCTGGAAACACCATATATTTT; CDR3: CASSLELGGGRSGNTIYF; D: TRBD1; V: TRBV5-4; length: 18; J: TRBJ1-3; size: once
DNA: TGTGCCAGCACCCAGGCAGGGGGAGCGTACACTGAAGCTTTCTTT; CDR3: CASTQAGGAYTEAFF; D: TRBD1; V: TRBV2; length: 15; J: TRBJ1-1; size: .
DNA: TGTGCCAGCAGTGAACGTTCAGGGGATTACGAAAAACTGTTTTTT; CDR3: CASSERSGDYEKLFF; D: .; V: TRBV2; length: 15; J: TRBJ1-4; size: .
DNA: TGTGCCAGCAGCTTAACCCGGACAGACGGTTATGGCTACACCTTC; CDR3: CASSLTRTDGYGYTF; D: .; V: TRBV5-4; length: 15; J: TRBJ1-2; size: .
DNA: TGTGCCAGCAGCCCGGGTCTATATCCTAGCACAGATACGCAGTATTTT; CDR3: CASSPGLYPSTDTQYF; D: .; V: TRBV5-5; length: 16; J: TRBJ2-3; size: .
DNA: TGTGCCAGCAGTGAAAACAGGGGGGGAGATAACTATGGCTACACCTTC; CDR3: CASSENRGGDNYGYTF; D: TRBD1; V: TRBV7-2; length: 16; J: TRBJ1-2; size: .
DNA: TGTGCCAGCAGCAAAGGCGTAGCAAGCTCCTATAATTCACCCCTCCACTTT; CDR3: CASSKGVASSYNSPLHF; D: .; V: TRBV21-1; length: 17; J: TRBJ1-6; size: .
DNA: TGTGCCAGCAACCTCCCCCGGGACAGCTCCTACGAGCAGTACTTC; CDR3: CASNLPRDSSYEQYF; D: TRBD1; V: TRBV2; length: 15; J: TRBJ2-7; size: .
DNA: TGTGCCAGCAGGACAGTGGGCATCGGCACTGAAGCTTTCTTT; CDR3: CASRTVGIGTEAFF; D: .; V: TRBV27; length: 14; J: TRBJ1-1; size: .
DNA: TGTGCCATCAGTGGGACTAGCTCCACCGGGGAGCTGTTTTTT; CDR3: CAISGTSSTGELFF; D: TRBD2; V: TRBV10-3; length: 14; J: TRBJ2-2; size: .
DNA: TGCGCCAGCAGCTTATCGACAGGGGGGATCTATGGCTACACCTTC; CDR3: CASSLSTGGIYGYTF; D: TRBD1; V: TRBV5-1; length: 15; J: TRBJ1-2; size: .
DNA: TGTGCCAGCTCACGGGCTACTCCCACCTTCAATGAAAAACTGTTTTTT; CDR3: CASSRATPTFNEKLFF; D: .; V: TRBV18; length: 16; J: TRBJ1-4; size: .
DNA: TGTGCCAGCGGGGGGATAGGGACAGTCGAAACTGAAGCTTTCTTT; CDR3: CASGGIGTVETEAFF; D: TRBD1; V: TRBV25-1; length: 15; J: TRBJ1-1; size: .
DNA: TGTGCCAGCAGCTTAGTTGGGGGGGGTTTGTCGAACACTGAAGCTTTCTTT; CDR3: CASSLVGGGLSNTEAFF; D: .; V: TRBV7-2; length: 17; J: TRBJ1-1; size: .
DNA: TGTGCCAGCAGCTTAGGTGCGGCACTGAACACCGGGGAGCTGTTTTTT; CDR3: CASSLGAALNTGELFF; D: .; V: TRBV11-3; length: 16; J: TRBJ2-2; size: .
DNA: TGTGCCAGCAGTCCCCAAGGACTCTATGGCTACACCTTC; CDR3: CASSPQGLYGYTF; D: .; V: TRBV28; length: 13; J: TRBJ1-2; size: .
DNA: TGTGCCAGCAGCTTAGGAGCAAACAGGGAAGCCGAGCAGTACTTC; CDR3: CASSLGANREAEQYF; D: .; V: TRBV7-9; length: 15; J: TRBJ2-7; size: .
DNA: TGTGCCAGCAGGCGTAACAGGGGGGGCGACGCTGAAGCTTTCTTT; CDR3: CASRRNRGGDAEAFF; D: TRBD1; V: TRBV6-5; length: 15; J: TRBJ1-1; size: .
DNA: TGTGCCAGCAGCTCCCCGGGACAGGGGTATGAAAAACTGTTTTTT; CDR3: CASSSPGQGYEKLFF; D: TRBD1; V: TRBV7-9; length: 15; J: TRBJ1-4; size: .
DNA: TGCGCCAGCAGCACCAACCGACCGGGACAGAAATATGGCTACACCTTC; CDR3: CASSTNRPGQKYGYTF; D: TRBD1; V: TRBV5-1; length: 16; J: TRBJ1-2; size: .
DNA: TGTGCCACCTCGCGGGAGAAGGGCGGGGAGCTGTTTTTT; CDR3: CATSREKGGELFF; D: TRBD2; V: TRBV19; length: 13; J: TRBJ2-2; size: .
DNA: TGTGCCAGCAGTGAAGGAGGGAGGAACACTGAAGCTTTCTTT; CDR3: CASSEGGRNTEAFF; D: .; V: TRBV2; length: 14; J: TRBJ1-1; size: .
DNA: TGTGCCAGCAGCTTGAGGGCTAGCGGGCCGGATACGCAGTATTTT; CDR3: CASSLRASGPDTQYF; D: TRBD2; V: TRBV11-3; length: 15; J: TRBJ2-3; size: .
DNA: TGTGCCAGTAGTCGGGGGACAGGTAAAGATGAGCAGTTCTTC; CDR3: CASSRGTGKDEQFF; D: TRBD1; V: TRBV19; length: 14; J: TRBJ2-1; size: .
DNA: TGTGCCAGCAGCTTAGGAGGCGCGGGGGACAATGAGCAGTTCTTC; CDR3: CASSLGGAGDNEQFF; D: TRBD2; V: TRBV7-2; length: 15; J: TRBJ2-1; size: once